A selection of T cell receptor beta chains follows, all from one sample in a study of OX40 agonist ivuxolimab in advanced cancers. Data came from immunoSEQ multiplex PCR; TCRdb stores just in-frame clones and leaves some out. The sample has tens of thousands of clones; about 86% are singletons. The sequencing used CD4+ or CD8+ T cells sorted from blood, collected in a trial of the OX40 agonist ivuxolimab. These TCRs come from an adult with an advanced solid tumor such as melanoma, head and neck, liver or kidney cancer. Both conserved end residues are part of each CDR3. Each record gives: D gene, J gene, V gene, CDR3 protein, CDR3 DNA. A D gene is named only where the DNA matches it firmly.

TRBD1	TRBJ1-2	TRBV5-1	CASSLGDRVEGYTF	TGCGCCAGCAGCTTGGGGGACAGGGTCGAAGGCTACACCTTC
-	TRBJ1-2	TRBV27	CASSEGNGYTF	TGTGCCAGCAGTGAGGGTAATGGCTACACCTTC
-	TRBJ2-2	TRBV5-1	CASRLAGKNTGELFF	TGCGCCAGCAGGCTTGCGGGGAAGAACACCGGGGAGCTGTTTTTT
-	TRBJ1-1	TRBV6-5	CASSYWGATPEAFF	TGTGCCAGCAGTTATTGGGGGGCGACCCCTGAAGCTTTCTTT
TRBD2	TRBJ2-1	TRBV9	CASSGWTSGYNEQFF	TGTGCCAGCAGCGGCTGGACTAGCGGATACAATGAGCAGTTCTTC
TRBD2	TRBJ2-7	TRBV19	CASSIGGRVYEQYF	TGTGCCAGTAGTATCGGTGGGAGGGTCTACGAGCAGTACTTC
-	TRBJ2-3	TRBV2	CASIPGVDTQYF	TGTGCCAGCATACCAGGGGTTGATACGCAGTATTTT
-	TRBJ2-1	TRBV6-5	CASSYFSSSYNEQFF	TGTGCCAGCAGTTACTTCTCTAGTTCCTACAATGAGCAGTTCTTC
-	TRBJ2-3	TRBV15	CATKGGSTDTQYF	TGTGCCACCAAGGGGGGTAGCACAGATACGCAGTATTTT
TRBD1	TRBJ2-7	TRBV27	CASSLFRDRYEQYF	TGTGCCAGCAGTTTATTTAGGGACAGATACGAGCAGTACTTC
TRBD1	TRBJ1-3	TRBV10-3	CATDRGRGNTIYF	TGTGCCACTGACAGGGGGCGAGGAAACACCATATATTTT
TRBD2	TRBJ2-1	TRBV6-1	CASSEAGTSGRWGEQFF	TGTGCCAGCAGTGAAGCGGGGACTAGCGGGAGATGGGGTGAGCAGTTCTTC
TRBD1	TRBJ2-7	TRBV6-5	CASSPGTGGSYEQYF	TGTGCCAGCAGTCCCGGGACAGGGGGCTCCTACGAGCAGTACTTC
-	TRBJ2-2	TRBV7-9	CASSLDTGELFF	TGTGCCAGCAGCTTAGACACCGGGGAGCTGTTTTTT
TRBD1	TRBJ1-2	TRBV28	CASISTGNYGYTF	TGTGCCAGCATTTCGACAGGGAACTATGGCTACACCTTC
TRBD1	TRBJ2-1	TRBV13	CASRYQGARNEQFF	TGTGCCAGCAGGTACCAGGGGGCCAGGAATGAGCAGTTCTTC